The 21 T cell receptor beta chains below were found in one sample sequenced in a study of regulatory T cells in long-lasting Graves disease (dated by TCRdb to 2020 to 2023). Per the publication, the time point label means: newly diagnosed GD, antithyroid drugs for less than 3 months. For both TCR sequencing and RNA sequencing, RNA was extracted from PBMCs using TRIzol. Receptor amplification or capture employed multiplex PCR. The reads were generated on an Illumina HiSeq 4000. iRepertoire HTBI primers and Arm-PCR amplification of CDR3 regions were used to construct TCR beta libraries. The raw public reads went through TCRdb reprocessing: fastp at Q25, MiXCR clone calling, in-frame beta chains kept. Rows with one shared CDR3 protein collapse into an entry with the most common genes and DNA. The sample profile shows under 800,000 distinct CDR3 sequences; 15% to 20% of them were found once. The ten biggest clones cover around 19% of the sample.

In addition, the sample was reused for a study of T cells in Graves' hyperthyroidism and ophthalmopathy.

Sequenced material: peripheral blood mononuclear cells (PBMCs), taken at new diagnosis, from a patient treated with antithyroid drugs. These receptors were obtained from a woman aged 25 to 39 with Graves disease. Donor details come from another sample of the same person, matched by shared clones.

This clonotype occurred a few times. The rearrangement joins TRBV7-9 to TRBJ1-5; TRBD1 matches at 8 bases. CDR1 is SEHNR, CDR2 FQNEAQ, per germline (reference sequence). V was clipped by 5 bases and J by 6 bases; unmatched bases: 9. The CDR3 totals 15 residues. As DNA, the CDR3 is TGTGCCAGCAGCGAGACCCAGGGGGCGGGTCAGCCCCAGCATTTT. As protein: CASSETQGAGQPQHF. Variable domain in full (rest from reference TRBV7-9 and TRBJ1-5): DTGVSQNPRHKITKRGQNVTFRCDPISEHNRLYWYRQTLGQGPEFLTYFQNEAQLEKSRLLSDRFSAERPKGSFSTLEIQRTEQGDSAMYLCASSETQGAGQPQHFGDGTRLSIL.

To note about this clonotype: A read error may explain this, as a much larger clone is one base away. CDR3 coding DNA: TGTGCCAGCAGCCCTGCGGCAGAGCCTGAAGCTTTCTTT. Protein: CASSPAAEPEAFF. The genes are TRBV9 and TRBJ1-1; D not certain. V lost 4 bases to trimming and J lost 6 bases, with 13 bases between them. The CDR3 is 13 amino acids. Germline V gives CDR1 SGDLS, CDR2 YYNGEE.

The genes are TRBV7-2 and TRBJ2-4; 8 nucleotides line up with TRBD2. V was clipped by 5 bases and J by 7 bases; unmatched bases: 4. CDR1 is SGHTA and CDR2 is FQGNSA in the germline V gene. The CDR3 is 13 amino acids. CDR3 in amino acids: CASSGGLDNIQYF. The CDR3 nucleotides read TGTGCCAGCAGCGGGGGACTAGATAACATTCAGTACTTC.

This clonotype was seen ten or more times. J is TRBJ1-1 and V is TRBV19; a weak D match, TRBD1 (6 bases). Germline CDR1 reads LNHDA; CDR2 reads SQIVND (reference sequence). V lost 4 bases and J 0 bases, leaving 15 bases between the germline ends. The CDR3 covers 16 residues. The CDR3 protein is CASSTGQTFLNTEAFF. CDR3 bases: TGTGCCAGTAGTACAGGACAGACCTTCTTGAACACTGAAGCTTTCTTT.

This clonotype was recorded many times. This chain uses TRBV6-5 with TRBJ2-2; 7 bases are a match to TRBD1. Germline V gene lookup returns CDR1 MNHEY and CDR2 SVGAGI. The CDR3 extends over 15 amino acids. Losses at the gene ends were 2 bases for V and 4 bases for J; bases not matched to a gene: 4. The DNA of the CDR3 is TGTGCCAGCAGTTACCAGGGGGTTGGCACCGGGGAGCTGTTTTTT. Its translation is CASSYQGVGTGELFF.

The rearrangement joins TRBV18 to TRBJ1-6; TRBD1 matches 7 bases. CDR3 size: 14 residues. Germline loops: CDR1 KGHSH, CDR2 LQKENI. Trimming removed 4 bases from V and 13 bases from J; junction bases left unmatched: 10. The CDR3 region has the DNA TGTGCCAGCTCACAAGACAGGGACCGTTACCCCCTCCACTTT. Its translation: CASSQDRDRYPLHF.

This clonotype came up a few times. One end of the junction varies from germline; a read error may be responsible. This chain joins TRBV6-1 and TRBJ2-5; D may be TRBD2 (6 bases). The CDR3 is 16 amino acids. Germline loops: CDR1 MNHNS, CDR2 SASEGT. CDR3 amino acids: CTSRPNWDWREETQYF. CDR3 in DNA: TGTACCAGCAGACCCAACTGGGACTGGCGGGAAGAGACCCAGTACTTC.

A word on this clonotype: A much larger clone is a single base away; this may be a read error. This chain joins TRBV6-1 and TRBJ2-7; either TRBD1 or TRBD2 may supply D (5 bases each). The V and J ends lost 7 bases and 0 bases respectively, with 16 bases between them. CDR1 and CDR2 (germline): MNHNS, SASEGT. The CDR3 runs 15 residues. The CDR3 region has the DNA TGTGCCAGCAATTGGGGAGCAGGGCGCTCCTACGAGCAGTACTTC. Its protein product is CASNWGAGRSYEQYF.

The sample holds many counts of this clonotype. The rearrangement links TRBV6-5 to TRBJ2-2; TRBD1 might be the D (5 bases). The CDR3 is made up of 15 amino acids. Germline loops: CDR1 MNHEY, CDR2 SVGAGI. Trimming took off 1 base at V and 7 bases at J, with 13 bases between the two ends. CDR3 sequence: CASSYYSRVVGELFF. The CDR3 bases are TGTGCCAGCAGTTACTATAGCAGGGTGGTCGGGGAGCTGTTTTTT.

This clonotype was seen repeatedly, ten times or more. V and J are TRBV28 and TRBJ2-5; D is unclear. This CDR3 contains 12 residues. With 5 bases removed from V and 4 bases from J, the gap between germline ends came to 8 bases. The germline V gene encodes CDR1 MDHEN and CDR2 SYDVKM. CDR3 DNA sequence: TGTGCCAGCAGTGCCGCACGAGAGACCCAGTACTTC. Translated, it gives CASSAARETQYF.

This clonotype was observed many times. The V and J genes are TRBV2 and TRBJ1-2, with D possibly being TRBD1 (6 bases). The V end lost 9 bases, the J end lost 5 bases, and 13 bases lay between the germline ends. This CDR3 contains 12 residues. Germline CDR1 is SNHLY and CDR2 is FYNNEI. This chain's CDR3 is CASGRQEYGYTF. The CDR3 region has the DNA TGTGCCAGTGGGAGACAGGAGTATGGCTACACCTTC.

This clonotype was counted at least ten times. The DNA of the CDR3 is TGCAGTGCTATCGGATGGCCCTACGAGCAGTACTTC. This codes for CSAIGWPYEQYF. The chain couples TRBV20-1 to TRBJ2-7; unclear D gene. Germline-derived CDR1 and CDR2 are DFQATT and SNEGSKA (reference sequence). Trimming pared 4 bases from V and 2 bases from J, leaving 9 bases between. This CDR3 contains 12 residues.

The chain carries TRBV6-1 and TRBJ1-5; tentative D call: TRBD1 (5 bases). Germline values: CDR1 MNHNS, CDR2 SASEGT. This CDR3 has 17 residues. The V and J ends lost 0 bases and 5 bases respectively, with 17 bases between them. Here the CDR3 reads CASSEAQSGGRDQPQHF. CDR3 bases: TGTGCCAGCAGTGAAGCGCAGTCCGGGGGGAGGGATCAGCCCCAGCATTTT.

There are a few counts of this clonotype. The J gene is TRBJ2-1, the V gene TRBV9; 10 bases are a match to TRBD1. Trimming took 0 bases from V and 3 from J; bases not matched to a gene: 6. The CDR3 contains 17 residues. CDR1 and CDR2 (germline): SGDLS, YYNGEE. CDR3 sequence (DNA): TGTGCCAGCAGCGTAGACTTGGGACAGGGGTACTACAATGAGCAGTTCTTC. Protein sequence: CASSVDLGQGYYNEQFF.

This clonotype was picked up many times. J is TRBJ2-7 and V is TRBV20-1; TRBD2 agrees at 7 bases. With 5 bases clipped from V and 6 bases from J, the junction kept 16 bases outside the gene matches. Germline V gene sequence: CDR1 DFQATT, CDR2 SNEGSKA (reference sequence). The CDR3 loop spans 15 amino acids. CDR3 in DNA: TGCAGTGCTCAACAACCCCCTTTCGGGAGGCGCGAGCAGTACTTC. Its protein is CSAQQPPFGRREQYF.

Comment on this clonotype: Just one base apart from a much larger clone, this may be a read error. The chain has TRBV6-2 or TRBV6-3 and TRBJ1-5; tentatively, D is TRBD1 (6 bases). With 4 bases removed from V and 4 bases from J, the gap between germline ends came to 17 bases. This CDR3 has 16 residues. Per germline, CDR1 MNHEY and CDR2 SVGEGT. The CDR3 DNA follows: TGTGCCAGCAGTTGCTCGTGGCAGGGGACAAATCAGCCCCAGCATTTT. This gives the protein CASSCSWQGTNQPQHF.

V is TRBV30 and J is TRBJ1-2; D is possibly TRBD1 (5 bases). Trimming stripped 1 base from V and 5 bases from J, with 14 bases between. CDR3 length: 14 residues. Germline values: CDR1 GTSNPN, CDR2 SVGIG (reference sequence). This CDR3 is CAWSGGGYPYGYTF. CDR3 nucleotides: TGTGCCTGGAGTGGGGGCGGGTATCCATATGGCTACACCTTC.

This clonotype was seen ten or more times. The chain is built from TRBV18 and TRBJ1-4; no definite D call. Germline V gene lookup returns CDR1 KGHSH and CDR2 LQKENI. This CDR3 is built from 15 residues. V lost 3 bases to trimming and J lost 0 bases, with 8 bases between them. CDR3 loop: CASSPNGATNEKLFF. The CDR3 DNA reads as TGTGCCAGCTCACCCAACGGAGCAACTAATGAAAAACTGTTTTTT.

This clonotype has more than one count but fewer than ten. This chain's CDR3 is CASRITDGNTEAFF. The CDR3 nucleotides read TGTGCCAGCAGAATAACCGACGGAAACACTGAAGCTTTCTTT. The chain combines TRBV6-1 with TRBJ1-1; D uncertain. V gave up 6 bases and J gave up 2 bases, with 13 bases separating them. Germline V gene lookup returns CDR1 MNHNS and CDR2 SASEGT. The CDR3 totals 14 residues.

This chain joins TRBV11-1 and TRBJ2-2; 8 bases align to TRBD2. The junction had 16 bases not matched to a gene; V was cut back by 5 bases and J by 5 bases. CDR3 size: 18 residues. The germline CDR1 and CDR2 sequences are SGHAT and FQDESV (reference sequence). DNA of the CDR3: TGTGCCAGCAGCCCAACCTGGGGGGCTAGCGGGTTAACCGGGGAGCTGTTTTTT. This codes for CASSPTWGASGLTGELFF.

The chain uses TRBV4-2 and TRBJ2-2; D is unclear. The CDR3 runs to 15 residues. Looked up from germline, CDR1 is LGHNA and CDR2 is YNFKEQ. V lost 0 bases and J 3 bases, leaving 8 bases between the germline ends. The CDR3 sequence: CASSQDSSYTGELFF. CDR3 bases: TGTGCCAGCAGCCAAGACAGCTCCTACACCGGGGAGCTGTTTTTT.